The next 6 T cell receptor beta chains were all read from a single sample in a study of blood T cell repertoires in COVID-19. Some clones are missing from TCRdb's copy, which holds only in-frame ones; the method was immunoSEQ multiplex PCR. The table shows about 250,000 clones, with roughly nine tenths occurring only once. The sample consisted of peripheral blood. The receptor set was obtained from a man aged 18 to 35 with active or convalescent COVID-19.

The rearrangement uses TRBV29-1 and TRBJ2-3, with D perhaps matching TRBD1 (6 bases). The germline V and J ends were trimmed by 7 bases and 3 bases, with 20 bases remaining between them. Germline V CDR1 and CDR2: SQVTM, ANQGSEA. There are 15 residues in the CDR3. CDR3 amino acids: CSAIRVTGFTDTQYF. The CDR3 DNA is TGCAGCGCCATAAGGGTGACAGGTTTTACAGATACGCAGTATTTT.

The chain carries TRBV2 and TRBJ1-2; no firm D call. CDR1 and CDR2 (germline): SNHLY, FYNNEI. Trimming cost V 5 bases and J 3 bases, with 10 bases left between them. This CDR3 has 13 amino acids. CDR3 region: CASSLQRDYGYTF. CDR3 sequence (DNA): TGTGCCAGCAGTTTACAGAGAGACTATGGCTACACCTTC.

J is TRBJ1-4 and V is TRBV18, with 7 nucleotides matching TRBD1. Germline trimming cut 3 bases from V and 4 bases from J; bases unmatched to any gene: 2. CDR3 length: 14 amino acids. Germline assignment: CDR1 KGHSH and CDR2 LQKENI. CDR3 in amino acids: CASSPGTVNEKLFF. The CDR3 DNA follows: TGTGCCAGCTCACCCGGGACAGTTAATGAAAAACTGTTTTTT.

The V and J genes are TRBV25-1 and TRBJ2-1; TRBD1 matches 9 bases. The CDR3 is made up of 16 amino acids. V shed 8 bases and J 1 base; nucleotides not matched to a gene: 9. Germline V gene data show CDR1 as MGHDK and CDR2 as SYGVNS. The CDR3 spells CASLGLGQGSYNEQFF. The CDR3 DNA is TGTGCCAGCCTCGGGCTGGGACAGGGATCCTACAATGAGCAGTTCTTC.

The chain employs TRBV27 and TRBJ2-7, with a weak D call TRBD2 (5 bases). The CDR3 extends over 14 amino acids. The V gene lost 4 bases and the J gene lost 7 bases, with 17 bases spanning the gap. Germline CDR1 reads MNHEY; CDR2 reads SMNVEV (reference sequence). CDR3 in amino acids: CASSSGIGVGEQYF. DNA of the CDR3: TGTGCCAGCAGTTCCGGGATTGGGGTAGGGGAGCAGTACTTC.

The gene calls are TRBV30 and TRBJ2-3; 8 bases line up with TRBD2. The germline V gene encodes CDR1 GTSNPN and CDR2 SVGIG (reference sequence). The J segment lost 8 bases and the V segment lost 4 bases, leaving 14 bases of the junction unmatched. This CDR3 has 15 amino acids. CDR3: CAWKKTTGGPGTQYF. The CDR3 DNA reads TGTGCCTGGAAAAAAACAACGGGGGGGCCCGGTACGCAGTATTTT.